This is a list of T cell receptor delta chains from one sample in a study of Vδ1+ human thymocytes. TCRdb re-identified clones in the multiplex PCR reads via CATT. This sample has around 20,000 delta-chain clones, with approximately 8.8% found just once. The sequencing sample was made of Vdelta1+ gamma-delta thymocytes from the thymus. The receptors come from a child in the first two years of life who had congenital heart surgery. Each CDR3 is given with its conserved first and last residue. Each record gives: CDR3 length, D gene, V gene, J gene, clone size, CDR3 protein, CDR3 DNA. The D gene is left open where the match is weak. The size field is filled for only some rows; it gives once, few, many or a size class.

17,TRDD3,TRDV1,TRDJ1,few,CALGEQYWGLYTDKLIF,TGTGCTCTTGGGGAACAATACTGGGGGCTGTACACCGATAAACTCATCTTT
20,TRDD3,TRDV1,TRDJ1,.,CALGEFPCTGGSPGTDKLIF,TGTGCTCTTGGGGAGTTCCCCTGTACTGGGGGCTCCCCGGGCACCGATAAACTCATCTTT
18,TRDD3,TRDV1,TRDJ1,.,CALGERLLVTGGSDKLIF,TGTGCTCTTGGGGAAAGGCTCCTCGTTACTGGGGGATCCGATAAACTCATCTTT
20,.,TRDV1,TRDJ1,.,CALGEPITHTALQYTDKLIF,TGTGCTCTTGGGGAACCCATTACCCACACGGCCCTACAGTACACCGATAAACTCATCTTT
21,TRDD3,TRDV1,TRDJ1,.,CALGERPSHFRGGGYTDKLIF,TGTGCTCTTGGGGAACGCCCCTCTCACTTCCGTGGAGGGGGATACACCGATAAACTCATCTTT
19,TRDD3,TRDV1,TRDJ1,few,CALGDRPCWGIRPTDKLIF,TGTGCTCTTGGGGACCGCCCCTGCTGGGGGATACGTCCCACCGATAAACTCATCTTT
14,.,TRDV1,TRDJ1,few,CALGGFSGTDKHIF,TGTGCTCTTGGGGGGTTTTCCGGTACCGATAAACACATCTTT
20,TRDD2,TRDV1,TRDJ1,.,CALGEQALPNNLPGSDKLIF,TGTGCTCTTGGGGAACAGGCCCTTCCTAACAACCTCCCAGGGTCCGATAAACTCATCTTT
16,.,TRDV1,TRDJ1,.,CALGELRRPDPDKLIF,TGTGCTCTTGGGGAATTGAGACGGCCGGACCCCGATAAACTCATCTTT
15,TRDD3,TRDV1,TRDJ1,.,CALLRTGGYTDKLIF,TGTGCTCTTTTACGTACTGGGGGATACACCGATAAACTCATCTTT
19,TRDD3,TRDV1,TRDJ1,few,CALGEPRLLGPGGTDKLIF,TGTGCTCTTGGGGAACCACGCCTACTCGGCCCTGGGGGGACGGATAAACTCATCTTT
19,.,TRDV1,TRDJ1,.,CALGECFSLGTTGTDKLIF,TGTGCTCTTGGGGAATGCTTTTCCCTGGGGACGACGGGCACCGATAAACTCATCTTT
15,TRDD3,TRDV1,TRDJ1,.,CALGEGVILGDSLIF,TGTGCTCTTGGGGAAGGCGTGATACTGGGGGATAGCCTCATCTTT
18,TRDD3,TRAV29/DV5,TRDJ1,.,CAATWLGGYGYYTDKLIF,TGTGCAGCCACTTGGCTTGGGGGATATGGGTACTACACCGATAAACTCATCTTT
21,TRDD3,TRDV1,TRDJ1,.,CALGELGTHPTGGSPAGKLIF,TGTGCTCTTGGGGAACTAGGAACCCATCCTACTGGGGGATCACCCGCGGGTAAACTCATCTTT